Shown below are 22 T cell receptor beta chains from a single sample sequenced in a study of cytomegalovirus exposure and HLA in healthy donors. This PCR relied on a set of 60 Vbeta primers and 13 Jbeta primers. The protocol was immunoSEQ multiplex PCR, while the TCRdb copy is restricted to in-frame clones and leaves out a portion. The sample carries some 200,000 clones, approximately 70% recorded once. Material for sequencing was PBMCs. These receptors all come from a man in his forties or fifties in good health and CMV-seropositive.

This chain links TRBV21-1 with TRBJ2-7; the tabulated D call, TRBD2, remains unverified against the DNA. TRBV21-1 is recorded as a pseudogene. This CDR3 spans 16 amino acids. CDR3 sequence reads: CASSKSAEEMSYEQYF. As DNA, the CDR3 is TGTGCCAGCAGCAAAAGCGCGGAAGAGATGTCCTACGAGCAGTACTTC.

The chain is built from TRBV6-5 and TRBJ1-2, with D unresolved. The V end lost 7 bases, the J end lost 3 bases, and 6 bases lay between the germline ends. Germline V gene data show CDR1 as MNHEY and CDR2 as SVGAGI. This CDR3 region has 11 residues. DNA for the CDR3: TGTGCCAGCACCCAGGACTATGGCTACACCTTC. Its protein product is CASTQDYGYTF.

The chain has TRBV2 and TRBJ1-5; weak D call: TRBD1 (5 bases). Trimming took 6 bases from V and 4 from J, leaving 13 bases between them. The germline gives CDR1 SNHLY, CDR2 FYNNEI. The CDR3 is made up of 14 amino acids. CDR3: CASSRREGNQPQHF. The CDR3 DNA follows: TGTGCCAGCAGCCGGAGGGAGGGGAATCAGCCCCAGCATTTT. Full variable domain (remainder filled in from reference TRBV2 and TRBJ1-5): EPEVTQTPSHQVTQMGQEVILRCVPISNHLYFYWYRQILGQKVEFLVSFYNNEISEKSEIFDDQFSVERPDGSNFTLKIRSTKLEDSAMYFCASSRREGNQPQHFGDGTRLSIL.

This sequence joins TRBV6-5 and TRBJ2-3; D perhaps matches TRBD2 (6 bases). CDR1 MNHEY and CDR2 SVGAGI come from the germline V gene. Trimming took 2 bases from V and 1 from J, leaving 13 bases between them. This CDR3 contains 16 residues. In DNA form, the CDR3 reads TGTGCCAGCAGTTACGGCGCGGGGACTCGCACAGATACGCAGTATTTT. It specifies CASSYGAGTRTDTQYF.

The genes are TRBV2 and TRBJ1-1, with D unclear. The V gene lost 8 bases and the J gene lost 2 bases, with 12 bases spanning the gap. This CDR3 has 13 residues. Germline V gene data show CDR1 as SNHLY and CDR2 as FYNNEI. For the CDR3, the DNA is TGTGCCAGCTGGCTCAGTCTCAACACTGAAGCTTTCTTT. Its translation is CASWLSLNTEAFF.

This clone was picked up a small number of times. The V call is TRBV29-1, the J call TRBJ2-7, with D perhaps matching TRBD2 (5 bases). There are 15 residues in the CDR3. Germline V gene lookup returns CDR1 SQVTM and CDR2 ANQGSEA. V lost 2 bases and J 3 bases, leaving 17 bases between the germline ends. CDR3 amino acids: CSVELRVKSNYEQYF. In DNA, the CDR3 is TGCAGCGTTGAATTGAGGGTCAAGAGTAACTACGAGCAGTACTTC.

The rearrangement uses TRBV28 and TRBJ1-5; D perhaps matches TRBD1 (5 bases). The CDR3 spans 14 residues. CDR1 and CDR2 (germline): MDHEN, SYDVKM. Trimming pared 1 base from V and 5 bases from J, leaving 9 bases between. CDR3 amino acids: CASSLSGPDQPQHF. Here the CDR3 DNA reads TGTGCCAGCAGTTTATCAGGGCCCGATCAGCCCCAGCATTTT.

Regarding this clone: Other DNA sequences of this sample code for an identical CDR3. The chain links TRBV28 to TRBJ1-6; the D is unclear. Looked up from germline, CDR1 is MDHEN and CDR2 is SYDVKM. Trimming took 6 bases from V and 0 from J, leaving 9 bases between them. The CDR3 is 15 amino acids. The CDR3 DNA follows: TGTGCCAGCAGCTTGCGGGGCTCCTATAATTCACCCCTCCACTTT. Its translation: CASSLRGSYNSPLHF.

This clone has a single count. V and J are TRBV19 and TRBJ2-2; possibly TRBD1 for D (6 bases). Germline CDR1 LNHDA, CDR2 SQIVND (reference sequence). V lost 0 bases, J lost 2 bases, and 7 bases lay in between. This CDR3 comprises 15 residues. CDR3 coding DNA: TGTGCCAGTAGTATAGAACAGGGTAACACCGGGGAGCTGTTTTTT. Translating gives CASSIEQGNTGELFF.

The chain joins TRBV6-1 to TRBJ1-1; 7 nucleotides line up with TRBD1. This CDR3 region has 15 residues. V was clipped by 6 bases and J by 0 bases; unmatched bases: 7. The germline V gene has CDR1 MNHNS and CDR2 SASEGT. DNA for the CDR3: TGTGCCAGCAGAGGACAGGTGTCGATGAACACTGAAGCTTTCTTT. It yields the protein CASRGQVSMNTEAFF.

This clone was picked up a small number of times. The CDR3 DNA is TGTGCCAGCAGTCTATATCAGGGGGGAAAGTCAAAACTGTTTTTT. It encodes CASSLYQGGKSKLFF. The chain uses TRBV6-1 and TRBJ1-4; 7 positions agree with TRBD1. V was clipped by 5 bases and J by 10 bases; unmatched bases: 13. This CDR3 contains 15 residues. Germline CDR1 reads MNHNS; CDR2 reads SASEGT.

The rearrangement joins TRBV10-3 to TRBJ2-7; 7 nucleotides line up with TRBD1. Looked up from germline, CDR1 is ENHRY and CDR2 is SYGVKD. The junction had 7 bases not matched to a gene; V was cut back by 8 bases and J by 6 bases. This CDR3 spans 12 amino acids. CDR3 sequence: CAIADRVSEQYF. CDR3 DNA: TGTGCCATCGCCGACAGGGTAAGCGAGCAGTACTTC.

This chain uses TRBV10-3 with TRBJ1-5; unclear D gene. V lost 3 bases and J 0 bases, leaving 6 bases between the germline ends. The CDR3 consists of 14 residues. Germline values: CDR1 ENHRY, CDR2 SYGVKD. DNA of the CDR3: TGTGCCATCAGTGACGGTAATAGCAATCAGCCCCAGCATTTT. The encoded protein is CAISDGNSNQPQHF.

This clone appeared a single time. Relative to the germline gene, one junction end is altered; a read error may explain this. The rearrangement links TRBV7-9 to TRBJ1-2, with TRBD1 matching 7 bases. CDR1 and CDR2 (germline): SEHNR, FQNEAQ (reference sequence). This CDR3 is built from 15 residues. The CDR3 DNA follows: TGTTCCAGCAGCAAAGATCCCGGGACAGTTTCGATTGACACCTTC. Amino acids: CSSSKDPGTVSIDTF.

This chain's CDR3 is CASSFTPEAIAYEQYF. DNA for the CDR3: TGTGCCAGCAGCTTCACCCCTGAGGCCATAGCGTACGAGCAGTACTTC. This rearrangement joins TRBV11-2 to TRBJ2-7; D is possibly TRBD2 (5 bases). The V and J ends lost 3 bases and 4 bases respectively, with 19 bases between them. The length of the CDR3 is 16 residues. The germline gives CDR1 SGHAT, CDR2 FQNNGV.

The chain carries TRBV9 and TRBJ2-5; weak D call: TRBD1 (6 bases). CDR1 SGDLS and CDR2 YYNGEE come from the germline V gene. The CDR3 loop spans 14 amino acids. Between the trimmed V and J ends, which lost 4 bases and 5 bases, there was a span of 15 bases. CDR3 nucleotide sequence: TGTGCCAGCAGCTCCACAGGGTACAGGGAGACCCAGTACTTC. Amino acids: CASSSTGYRETQYF.

This chain uses TRBV5-6 with TRBJ1-2, with 7 bases aligning to TRBD1. The CDR3 sequence is 14 residues long. The V gene end was trimmed by 4 bases and the J gene end by 4 bases; junction bases not matched to a gene: 7. Germline V lookup: CDR1 SGHDT, CDR2 YYEEEE. CDR3 loop: CASSQTGAIYGYTF. The CDR3 bases are TGTGCCAGCAGCCAAACAGGGGCTATCTATGGCTACACCTTC.

This clone was picked up a small number of times. The V gene is TRBV5-6, the J gene TRBJ2-5, with TRBD2 identical over 11 bases. The CDR3 length is 15 residues. V lost 2 bases to trimming and J lost 5 bases; unmatched junction nucleotides: 5. In germline, CDR1 is SGHDT, CDR2 YYEEEE. This chain's CDR3 is CASSFFSGGDETQYF. The DNA for the CDR3 is TGTGCCAGCAGCTTTTTTAGCGGGGGGGATGAGACCCAGTACTTC. The variable domain in full, completed from reference TRBV5-6 and TRBJ2-5, reads DAGVTQSPTHLIKTRGQQVTLRCSPKSGHDTVSWYQQALGQGPQFIFQYYEEEERQRGNFPDRFSGHQFPNYSSELNVNALLLGDSALYLCASSFFSGGDETQYFGPGTRLLVL.

This clone was observed a single time. The junction departs from germline at one end; a sequencing error may be responsible. The rearrangement uses TRBV5-6 and TRBJ2-7; 12 bases align to TRBD1. In germline, CDR1 is SGHDT, CDR2 YYEEEE. This CDR3 spans 13 amino acids. The CDR3 is CASSRPGTGGSNF. The CDR3 coding sequence is TGTGCCAGCAGCCGACCCGGGACAGGGGGCTCCAACTTC.

J is TRBJ2-4 and V is TRBV5-5, with 8 positions matching TRBD1. The CDR3 is made up of 16 amino acids. Trimming removed 3 bases from V and 2 bases from J; junction bases left unmatched: 7. CDR1 is SGHKS and CDR2 is YYEKEE in the germline V gene (reference sequence). The CDR3 protein is CASSWTGLGSKNIQYF. CDR3 DNA: TGTGCCAGCAGCTGGACAGGGTTGGGCTCCAAAAACATTCAGTACTTC.

V is TRBV2 and J is TRBJ1-5, with 9 bases identical to TRBD1. This CDR3 contains 14 residues. The junction had 6 bases not matched to a gene; V was cut back by 5 bases and J by 7 bases. Germline CDR1 and CDR2: SNHLY and FYNNEI. CDR3 in amino acids: CASSPGQGQQPQHF. The DNA for the CDR3 is TGTGCCAGCAGTCCAGGACAGGGGCAACAGCCCCAGCATTTT.

V and J are TRBV18 and TRBJ1-1; perhaps TRBD1 as D (6 bases). This CDR3 is 15 amino acids long. Trimming took off 2 bases at V and 4 bases at J, with 14 bases between the two ends. Germline CDR1 KGHSH, CDR2 LQKENI. In nucleotides, the CDR3 is TGTGCCAGCTCACCAGAAGGGGGGGTGGGCACTGAAGCTTTCTTT. This sequence encodes CASSPEGGVGTEAFF. The complete variable domain, with remaining parts taken from reference TRBV18 and TRBJ1-1, reads NAGVMQNPRHLVRRRGQEARLRCSPMKGHSHVYWYRQLPEEGLKFMVYLQKENIIDESGMPKERFSAEFPKEGPSILRIQQVVRGDSAAYFCASSPEGGVGTEAFFGQGTRLTVV.